The sequence of this T cell receptor (beta chain) was determined in a study of read filtering for tumor transcriptome and immune sequencing. V dropped 6 bases and J dropped 11 bases, with 14 bases sitting between them. The CDR3 is made up of 13 amino acids. CDR1 is LNHDA, CDR2 SQIVND, per germline (reference sequence). From roughly 400 ng of RNA, a library with molecular barcoded alpha/delta and beta/gamma adaptors was made. TCRdb processed the reads anew with MiXCR; each CDR3 protein has one entry. The table has 100,000 to 150,000 distinct CDR3 sequences, approximately 13% seen once. This clonotype has a count of ten or more.

Sequencing was carried out using a population of CD138-negative cells sorted from bone marrow. This clonotype was sampled from a donor at least 40 years old with multiple myeloma. The chain has TRBV19 and TRBJ2-6; no clear D. CDR3 loop: CASSSRSGDVLTF. DNA for the CDR3: TGTGCCAGTAGCAGCCGTTCTGGCGACGTCCTGACTTTC.